The 21 T cell receptor beta chains given below trace back to one sample, sequenced in a study of blood T cell repertoires in COVID-19. Data came from immunoSEQ multiplex PCR; TCRdb stores just in-frame clones and leaves some out. The repertoire has roughly 54,000 clones, around 86% of them found once; the top ten carry around 28%. Sequenced material: peripheral blood. These receptors originate from a human donor in a cohort sampled during active COVID-19.

This clone showed up just once. V gene TRBV30 combines with J gene TRBJ1-1, with unresolved D. The CDR3 spans 12 residues. The germline V gene encodes CDR1 GTSNPN and CDR2 SVGIG (reference sequence). Trimming shortened V by 4 bases and J by 5 bases, and 11 bases separated the two germline ends. CDR3 residues: CAWTLGNTEAFF. Written as DNA, the CDR3 is TGTGCCTGGACCCTCGGGAATACTGAAGCTTTCTTT.

The CDR3 sequence is CAISLAATSTDTQYF. For the CDR3, the DNA is TGTGCCATCAGCCTAGCGGCAACGAGCACAGATACGCAGTATTTT. The chain links TRBV10-3 to TRBJ2-3, with TRBD2 matching 7 bases. The CDR3 is made up of 15 amino acids. CDR1 and CDR2 from the germline V gene are ENHRY and SYGVKD. After removal of 6 bases from V and 0 bases from J, the junction contained 6 bases not matched to a gene.

The CDR3 here is CASSGYAGDGQETQYF. The CDR3 coding sequence is TGTGCCAGCAGCGGATATGCAGGGGACGGGCAAGAGACCCAGTACTTC. V and J are TRBV5-4 and TRBJ2-5, with D possibly being TRBD1 (6 bases). Trimming left V 4 bases short and J 2 bases short, with 18 bases between. The CDR3 spans 16 residues. Germline V CDR1 and CDR2: SGHNT, YYREEE (reference sequence).

The V and J genes are TRBV9 and TRBJ2-5; maybe TRBD2 (5 bases). V gave up 0 bases and J gave up 4 bases, with 7 bases separating them. Germline CDR1 reads SGDLS; CDR2 reads YYNGEE. The CDR3 has 13 amino acids. This chain's CDR3 is CASSVGGRETQYF. CDR3 bases: TGTGCCAGCAGCGTAGGAGGGAGAGAGACCCAGTACTTC.

The chain links TRBV9 to TRBJ2-5, with D possibly matching TRBD1 (5 bases). V was cut by 2 bases and J by 5 bases, with 16 bases left in between. Germline CDR1 reads SGDLS; CDR2 reads YYNGEE. This CDR3 is built from 15 residues. CDR3: CASSVGAGPGETQYF. The CDR3 nucleotides read TGTGCCAGCAGCGTCGGCGCAGGGCCTGGGGAGACCCAGTACTTC.

The chain couples TRBV19 to TRBJ1-3; 9 positions match TRBD1. The CDR3 runs 13 residues. The germline gives CDR1 LNHDA, CDR2 SQIVND (reference sequence). V shed 6 bases and J 7 bases; nucleotides not matched to a gene: 4. CDR3 in amino acids: CASRVTGGNTIYF. CDR3 in DNA: TGTGCCAGTAGGGTGACAGGGGGGAACACCATATATTTT.

The chain employs TRBV7-9 and TRBJ2-7, with a possible D match to TRBD1 (5 bases). The CDR3 has 12 residues. Germline lookup yields CDR1 SEHNR and CDR2 FQNEAQ (reference sequence). Trimming took 11 bases from V and 2 from J, leaving 13 bases between them. The CDR3 DNA reads as TGTGCCGGACAAAACGGGCCCTACGAGCAGTACTTC. Its protein product is CAGQNGPYEQYF.

The chain carries TRBV27 and TRBJ2-5; 7 bases match TRBD1. V lost 5 bases to trimming and J lost 1 base; unmatched junction nucleotides: 7. Germline CDR1 reads MNHEY; CDR2 reads SMNVEV (reference sequence). The CDR3 loop spans 15 amino acids. The CDR3 DNA reads as TGTGCCAGCAGTCTGACAGGGCTCCTCCAAGAGACCCAGTACTTC. This sequence encodes CASSLTGLLQETQYF.

The chain couples TRBV12-5 to TRBJ2-1; 10 bases align to TRBD1. J was trimmed by 3 bases and V by 2 bases; bases with no gene match: 7. CDR3 length: 17 amino acids. CDR1 is LGHNT, CDR2 FRNRAP, per germline. CDR3 region: CASGLPPGQGIYNEQFF. The DNA of the CDR3 is TGTGCTAGTGGTTTGCCGCCGGGACAGGGGATCTACAATGAGCAGTTCTTC.

The chain uses TRBV5-8 and TRBJ1-5, with a tentative D call TRBD1 (5 bases). Trimming pared 0 bases from V and 4 bases from J, leaving 14 bases between. Germline loops: CDR1 SGHTS, CDR2 YDEGEE. The CDR3 consists of 16 residues. The CDR3 protein is CASSLDGRGRNQPQHF. The CDR3 DNA reads TGTGCCAGCAGCTTGGACGGTCGGGGGAGGAATCAGCCCCAGCATTTT.

The J gene is TRBJ2-4, the V gene TRBV4-1; D gene uncertain. The ends were cut back, 6 bases at V and 0 bases at J, with 21 bases in the middle. The CDR3 spans 18 residues. Germline V gene lookup returns CDR1 MGHRA and CDR2 YSYEKL. The CDR3 here is CASRQTDQAHLAKNIQYF. CDR3 DNA sequence: TGCGCCAGCAGACAGACCGATCAGGCTCACTTAGCCAAAAACATTCAGTACTTC.

The chain uses TRBV10-3 and TRBJ1-2, with a tentative D call TRBD1 (5 bases). The germline CDR1 and CDR2 sequences are ENHRY and SYGVKD. The CDR3 sequence is 13 residues long. Trimming removed 4 bases at V and 3 bases at J, with 9 bases between. Written as DNA, the CDR3 is TGTGCCATCAGTGCGACAGCCGACTATGGCTACACCTTC. Translated: CAISATADYGYTF.

This clone was observed once. The chain couples TRBV6-5 to TRBJ1-1; tentatively, D is TRBD1 (5 bases). Trimming took off 5 bases at V and 4 bases at J, with 11 bases between the two ends. The CDR3 sequence is 13 residues long. Germline assignment: CDR1 MNHEY and CDR2 SVGAGI. DNA of the CDR3: TGTGCCAGCAGTCTGGGGGGGAGCACTGAAGCTTTCTTT. Amino acid sequence: CASSLGGSTEAFF.

The CDR3 loop reads CAVKTGQTSDTQYF. The CDR3 DNA follows: TGTGCCGTAAAAACAGGCCAAACTTCGGATACGCAGTATTTT. The chain has TRBV10-3 and TRBJ2-3; tentatively, D is TRBD1 (5 bases). The CDR3 sequence is 14 residues long. Trimming left V 11 bases short and J 6 bases short, with 21 bases between. The germline V gene encodes CDR1 ENHRY and CDR2 SYGVKD.

The J gene is TRBJ1-2, the V gene TRBV23-1; D remains unclear. TRBV23-1 is treated as an ORF (open reading frame) with a function not yet certain. The V gene lost 4 bases and the J gene lost 5 bases, with 20 bases spanning the gap. The length of the CDR3 is 16 residues. The CDR3 loop reads CASSLEVVSPLYGYTF. Here the CDR3 DNA reads TGCGCCAGCAGTCTGGAGGTGGTTTCTCCCCTTTATGGCTACACCTTC.

This chain connects TRBV5-4 to TRBJ2-1; tentatively, D is TRBD2 (5 bases). The CDR3 totals 12 residues. V was cut by 5 bases and J by 8 bases, with 11 bases left in between. Germline V gene data show CDR1 as SGHNT and CDR2 as YYREEE (reference sequence). Here the CDR3 DNA reads TGTGCCAGCAGTCCTATCGGGGATGAGCAGTTCTTC. Protein sequence: CASSPIGDEQFF.

The V gene is TRBV18, the J gene TRBJ1-1; unclear D gene. The V gene's germline CDR1 is KGHSH and CDR2 LQKENI. This CDR3 has 17 amino acids. With 3 bases removed from V and 0 bases from J, the gap between germline ends came to 17 bases. DNA of the CDR3: TGTGCCAGCTCACCGACATCAAGAAGGCTCATGAACACTGAAGCTTTCTTT. This codes for CASSPTSRRLMNTEAFF.

V and J are TRBV12-3 or TRBV12-4 and TRBJ1-5; D not certain. V was pared by 5 bases and J by 6 bases, with 5 bases between. CDR3 length: 11 residues. The CDR3 sequence is CASSRGQPQHF. The CDR3 nucleotides are TGTGCCAGCAGTAGAGGTCAGCCCCAGCATTTT.

The chain employs TRBV6-4 and TRBJ1-4, with D hard to call. CDR1 is MRHNA, CDR2 SNTAGT, per germline. Trimming took 6 bases from V and 7 from J, leaving 15 bases between them. The CDR3 runs 14 residues. The CDR3 bases are TGTGCCAGCAGGGCACGGCTGGAGCGTGAAAAACTGTTTTTT. It yields the protein CASRARLEREKLFF.

V usage is TRBV28 and J usage is TRBJ2-3; TRBD2 agrees at 7 bases. Germline V gene lookup returns CDR1 MDHEN and CDR2 SYDVKM. The ends lost 6 bases at V and 3 bases at J; junction bases unmatched: 6. The length of the CDR3 is 14 residues. CDR3 in amino acids: CASSPGLETDTQYF. The CDR3 DNA reads TGTGCCAGCAGCCCTGGACTAGAAACAGATACGCAGTATTTT. The full variable domain, with the rest looked up from reference TRBV28 and TRBJ2-3, is DVKVTQSSRYLVKRTGEKVFLECVQDMDHENMFWYRQDPGLGLRLIYFSYDVKMKEKGDIPEGYSVSREKKERFSLILESASTNQTSMYLCASSPGLETDTQYFGPGTRLTVL.

This clone was observed a handful of times. The chain has TRBV6-5 and TRBJ2-7; the D gene is possibly TRBD1 (6 bases). This CDR3 has 13 residues. Trimming left V 7 bases short and J 4 bases short, with 14 bases between. CDR1 is MNHEY, CDR2 SVGAGI, per germline. The DNA of the CDR3 is TGTGCCAGCAATCGACCAGACAGGTACGAGCAGTACTTC. Translation: CASNRPDRYEQYF.